This TCR beta chain was recorded in a study of blood T cell repertoires in COVID-19. Study information: Spain, Italy and the United States supplied samples that represented acute and convalescent COVID-19. The analysed material was cDNA or gDNA that came from T cells, B-cell-depleted T cells, or PBMCs.

As processed by the authors: Reference gene primer amplification gave nucleated cell count estimates. The protocol was immunoSEQ multiplex PCR, while the TCRdb copy is restricted to in-frame clones and leaves out a portion. That table is the source of V, J and clone size, and D and trimming were worked out from the DNA. The top ten hold 2% to 2.5% of the sample, which has tens of thousands of clones, 75% to 95% seen once. The sequence was collected from a man aged 60 to 69 with acute or convalescent COVID-19. The source material was peripheral blood.

For the CDR3, the DNA is TGTGCCAGCAGTGAAGTTGGACAAATAACCTACGAGCAGTACTTC. Amino acids: CASSEVGQITYEQYF. The rearrangement joins TRBV2 to TRBJ2-7, with a tentative D call TRBD1 (5 bases). Germline V lookup: CDR1 SNHLY, CDR2 FYNNEI. The CDR3 runs 15 residues. Trimming cost V 1 base and J 2 bases, with 12 bases left between them. The full variable domain, rest sourced from reference TRBV2 and TRBJ2-7, is EPEVTQTPSHQVTQMGQEVILRCVPISNHLYFYWYRQILGQKVEFLVSFYNNEISEKSEIFDDQFSVERPDGSNFTLKIRSTKLEDSAMYFCASSEVGQITYEQYFGPGTRLTVT.